These 27 T cell receptor beta chains were sequenced from one sample in a study of blood T cell repertoires in COVID-19. Here immunoSEQ multiplex PCR was the method, and the copy in TCRdb shows in-frame clones only, minus some. The data hold around 150,000 clones, with 70% to 85% observed a single time. The sample taken for sequencing was peripheral blood. These receptors all come from a human donor in a cohort sampled during active COVID-19.

CDR3 protein: CASSLGQGGPYEQYF. The CDR3, as DNA: TGTGCCAGCAGCTTAGGACAGGGCGGTCCTTACGAGCAGTACTTC. The genes are TRBV7-6 and TRBJ2-7; the match to TRBD1 covers 7 bases. J was trimmed by 4 bases and V by 1 base; bases with no gene match: 7. Germline CDR1 and CDR2: SGHVS and FNYEAQ. This CDR3 has 15 residues.

This chain links TRBV29-1 with TRBJ1-2, with TRBD1 matching over 12 bases. The CDR3 has 14 amino acids. Trimming took 6 bases from V and 4 from J; bases not matched to a gene: 6. Germline V gives CDR1 SQVTM, CDR2 ANQGSEA. CDR3 amino acids: CSVGLGQGAYGYTF. CDR3 nucleotides: TGCAGCGTCGGATTGGGACAGGGGGCCTATGGCTACACCTTC.

A remark on this clone: Within the sample, other DNA sequences also encode this same CDR3. This chain uses TRBV5-1 with TRBJ1-1, with TRBD1 matching 7 bases. The V gene end was trimmed by 0 bases and the J gene end by 5 bases; junction bases not matched to a gene: 4. Germline CDR1 reads SGHRS; CDR2 reads YFSETQ. The CDR3 is 14 residues long. Here the CDR3 reads CASSLGQGGTEAFF. The CDR3 coding sequence is TGCGCCAGCAGCTTGGGACAGGGCGGAACTGAAGCTTTCTTT. Looking up the rest from reference TRBV5-1 and TRBJ1-1 gives the full variable domain: KAGVTQTPRYLIKTRGQQVTLSCSPISGHRSVSWYQQTPGQGLQFLFEYFSETQRNKGNFPGRFSGRQFSNSRSEMNVSTLELGDSALYLCASSLGQGGTEAFFGQGTRLTVV.

The chain links TRBV6-5 to TRBJ2-7; TRBD1 matches 7 bases. V shed 9 bases, J shed 5 bases, and the junction held 4 bases outside the gene matches. This CDR3 contains 11 residues. Germline V lookup: CDR1 MNHEY, CDR2 SVGAGI. CDR3 sequence reads: CASRQGDEQYF. CDR3 nucleotide sequence: TGTGCCAGTAGACAGGGAGACGAGCAGTACTTC.

J is TRBJ1-6 and V is TRBV7-2, with a weak D call TRBD1 (6 bases). With 0 bases removed from V and 11 bases from J, the gap between germline ends came to 8 bases. CDR3 length equals 13 residues. CDR1 is SGHTA and CDR2 is FQGNSA in the germline V gene. CDR3 loop: CASSLAGTPPLHF. CDR3 DNA sequence: TGTGCCAGCAGCTTAGCTGGGACACCACCCCTCCACTTT. The complete variable domain, with remaining parts taken from reference TRBV7-2 and TRBJ1-6, reads GAGVSQSPSNKVTEKGKDVELRCDPISGHTALYWYRQSLGQGLEFLIYFQGNSAPDKSGLPSDRFSAERTGGSVSTLTIQRTQQEDSAVYLCASSLAGTPPLHFGNGTRLTVT.

The chain joins TRBV2 to TRBJ1-5, with 7 bases matching TRBD1. In germline, CDR1 is SNHLY, CDR2 FYNNEI. Trimming cost V 6 bases and J 7 bases; bases outside gene matches: 6. The CDR3 is 13 amino acids. The CDR3 DNA is TGTGCCAGCAGGGACAGGCCGGGGCAGCCCCAGCATTTT. Amino acid sequence: CASRDRPGQPQHF.

This clone was seen only once. The chain recombines TRBV11-2 with TRBJ2-3; TRBD2 agrees at 10 bases. This CDR3 is built from 15 residues. The V and J ends lost 1 base and 7 bases, in that order; junction bases with no gene match: 5. The germline V gene encodes CDR1 SGHAT and CDR2 FQNNGV. As DNA, the CDR3 is TGTGCCAGCAGCTTAGCAGCGGGGGGGCTGTATACGCAGTATTTT. Its translation is CASSLAAGGLYTQYF.

The chain carries TRBV28 and TRBJ1-4; 8 bases align to TRBD1. CDR1 is MDHEN, CDR2 SYDVKM, per germline. CDR3 size: 18 residues. With V trimmed by 3 bases and J by 2 bases, 11 bases remained unmatched. The CDR3 coding sequence is TGTGCCAGCAGTTTTTCCGTCCGCAGGGGGCGGACTAATGAAAAACTGTTTTTT. Translated, it gives CASSFSVRRGRTNEKLFF.

This clone was observed once. The chain recombines TRBV6-4 with TRBJ2-1; 9 nucleotides agree with TRBD2. V trimming: 4 bases; J trimming: 2 bases; junction bases outside the gene matches: 3. Germline values: CDR1 MRHNA, CDR2 SNTAGT. CDR3 length equals 15 residues. In DNA form, the CDR3 reads TGTGCCAGCAGTGTAGCGGGGGTAACCTACAATGAGCAGTTCTTC. It encodes CASSVAGVTYNEQFF.

The genes are TRBV7-9 and TRBJ2-5; 8 bases are a match to TRBD2. CDR1 and CDR2 (germline): SEHNR, FQNEAQ (reference sequence). V trimming: 1 base; J trimming: 5 bases; junction bases outside the gene matches: 6. This CDR3 spans 15 amino acids. CDR3: CASSLVRGGTETQYF. CDR3 nucleotide sequence: TGTGCCAGCAGCTTAGTTCGCGGGGGGACCGAGACCCAGTACTTC.

V usage is TRBV27 and J usage is TRBJ2-7; possibly TRBD2 for D (6 bases). Trimming took 3 bases from V and 5 from J, leaving 14 bases between them. Germline V gene sequence: CDR1 MNHEY, CDR2 SMNVEV (reference sequence). This CDR3 comprises 14 residues. This CDR3 reads CASSFSRGGNEQYF. DNA for the CDR3: TGTGCCAGCAGTTTCTCGCGGGGTGGCAACGAGCAGTACTTC.

The chain is built from TRBV7-2 and TRBJ1-2; TRBD1 matches at 7 bases. Germline CDR1 is SGHTA and CDR2 is FQGNSA. After removal of 1 base from V and 1 base from J, the junction contained 0 bases not matched to a gene. The CDR3 is 14 amino acids. The CDR3 nucleotides read TGTGCCAGCAGCTTAGACAGGGGTAACTATGGCTACACCTTC. Translating it yields CASSLDRGNYGYTF.

This clone was counted once. V is TRBV11-2 and J is TRBJ1-1, with 9 nucleotides matching TRBD1. Trimming removed 5 bases from V and 7 bases from J; junction bases left unmatched: 8. This CDR3 comprises 14 residues. Per germline, CDR1 SGHAT and CDR2 FQNNGV. This chain's CDR3 is CASSRTGAFGEAFF. The CDR3 DNA follows: TGTGCCAGCAGCCGGACAGGGGCCTTCGGTGAAGCTTTCTTT.

This chain joins TRBV6-2 or TRBV6-3 and TRBJ2-3; D perhaps matches TRBD1 (6 bases). The germline V gene encodes CDR1 MNHEY and CDR2 SVGEGT. V was trimmed by 4 bases and J by 2 bases, leaving 13 bases between them. CDR3 length equals 15 residues. As DNA, the CDR3 is TGTGCCAGCAGTTCGCAGGGGCTAAACACAGATACGCAGTATTTT. Encoded protein: CASSSQGLNTDTQYF.

The CDR3 region is CASSQSGGLTDTQYF. DNA for the CDR3: TGTGCCAGCAGCCAGAGCGGGGGCCTCACAGATACGCAGTATTTT. The chain has TRBV7-3 and TRBJ2-3, with 8 bases fitting TRBD2. CDR1 and CDR2 (germline): SGHTA, FQGTGA. The V segment lost 5 bases and the J segment 2 bases; nucleotides outside the gene matches: 6. There are 15 residues in the CDR3.

J is TRBJ1-5 and V is TRBV6-5; D is possibly TRBD1 (5 bases). Germline V lookup: CDR1 MNHEY, CDR2 SVGAGI. V was clipped by 6 bases and J by 4 bases, with 7 bases between them. The CDR3 covers 12 residues. The CDR3 is CASRQENQPQHF. CDR3 DNA: TGTGCCAGCAGACAGGAAAATCAGCCCCAGCATTTT.

DNA of the CDR3: TGTGCCAGCATCTCCCGGGGAGGGCAAGAGACCCAGTACTTC. This translates into CASISRGGQETQYF. The rearrangement links TRBV21-1 to TRBJ2-5; the table's D call, TRBD2, has no DNA check behind it. TRBV21-1 is a pseudogene. The CDR3 is made up of 14 amino acids.

V gene TRBV19 combines with J gene TRBJ1-2, with TRBD1 identical over 8 bases. The V gene's germline CDR1 is LNHDA and CDR2 SQIVND (reference sequence). The CDR3 sequence is 14 residues long. The V segment lost 3 bases and the J segment 7 bases; nucleotides outside the gene matches: 7. The CDR3 region is CASSMQPTGVGYTF. DNA of the CDR3: TGTGCCAGTAGTATGCAACCGACAGGGGTTGGCTACACCTTC. Full variable domain (remainder filled in from reference TRBV19 and TRBJ1-2): DGGITQSPKYLFRKEGQNVTLSCEQNLNHDAMYWYRQDPGQGLRLIYYSQIVNDFQKGDIAEGYSVSREKKESFPLTVTSAQKNPTAFYLCASSMQPTGVGYTFGSGTRLTVV.

This clone showed up just a few times. The CDR3 protein is CASSLLLAGGQFF. The CDR3 nucleotides read TGTGCCAGCAGCTTACTCTTAGCGGGGGGGCAGTTCTTC. The chain couples TRBV6-5 to TRBJ2-1, with TRBD2 matching 10 bases. The germline V gene has CDR1 MNHEY and CDR2 SVGAGI. V was clipped by 6 bases and J by 12 bases; unmatched bases: 8. This CDR3 contains 13 residues.

The sample holds a few counts of this clone. The CDR3 nucleotides are TGTGCCACCATCCCAGGGCAGGGCGGCACCGGGGAGCTGTTTTTT. It yields the protein CATIPGQGGTGELFF. The gene calls are TRBV3-1 (or the pseudogene TRBV3-2) and TRBJ2-2, with D tentatively TRBD1 (5 bases). Trimming took off 10 bases at V and 4 bases at J, with 19 bases between the two ends. CDR3 length: 15 residues. The germline gives CDR1 LGHDT, CDR2 YNNKEL (reference sequence).

This sequence joins TRBV4-2 and TRBJ2-7; D is unresolved. The CDR3 length is 14 residues. Germline V gene sequence: CDR1 LGHNA, CDR2 YNFKEQ. V was pared by 1 base and J by 7 bases, with 14 bases between. CDR3 amino acids: CASSQVNRVREQYF. In nucleotides, the CDR3 is TGTGCCAGCAGCCAAGTAAACAGAGTACGGGAGCAGTACTTC.

The chain couples TRBV7-8 to TRBJ1-6; D may be TRBD1 (5 bases). The V gene lost 10 bases and the J gene lost 5 bases, with 9 bases spanning the gap. The V gene's germline CDR1 is SGHVS and CDR2 FQNEAQ. The CDR3 has 12 residues. CDR3 bases: TGTGCCACCGGGACTGATAATTCACCCCTCCACTTT. Protein sequence: CATGTDNSPLHF. Complete variable domain (other parts from reference TRBV7-8 and TRBJ1-6): GAGVSQSPRYKVAKRGQDVALRCDPISGHVSLFWYQQALGQGPEFLTYFQNEAQLDKSGLPSDRFFAERPEGSVSTLKIQRTQQEDSAVYLCATGTDNSPLHFGNGTRLTVT.

The chain is built from TRBV5-4 and TRBJ1-6, with D maybe TRBD1 (6 bases). In germline, CDR1 is SGHNT, CDR2 YYREEE (reference sequence). V was trimmed by 5 bases and J by 5 bases, leaving 14 bases between them. The CDR3 totals 15 residues. The CDR3 reads CASRPGQNHNSPLHF. The CDR3 DNA sequence: TGTGCCAGCAGACCCGGACAGAACCATAATTCACCCCTCCACTTT.

The rearrangement joins TRBV20-1 to TRBJ2-7, with a tentative D call TRBD2 (5 bases). Trimming stripped 3 bases from V and 7 bases from J, with 10 bases between. The CDR3 runs to 11 residues. The V gene's germline CDR1 is DFQATT and CDR2 SNEGSKA (reference sequence). DNA of the CDR3: TGCAGTGCTAGTTTCGGGAAGGAGCAGTACTTC. Protein sequence: CSASFGKEQYF.

The chain uses TRBV4-2 and TRBJ2-3; 10 positions agree with TRBD2. Germline assignment: CDR1 LGHNA and CDR2 YNFKEQ. The CDR3 runs 18 residues. V lost 3 bases, J lost 0 bases, and 9 bases stayed unmatched. This CDR3 reads CASSHASGGTTSTDTQYF. In nucleotides, the CDR3 is TGTGCCAGCAGCCATGCTAGCGGGGGCACAACTAGCACAGATACGCAGTATTTT.

This chain links TRBV2 with TRBJ1-5; perhaps TRBD1 as D (5 bases). Germline values: CDR1 SNHLY, CDR2 FYNNEI. V was trimmed by 6 bases and J by 7 bases, leaving 13 bases between them. CDR3 size: 13 residues. The CDR3 here is CASREQVSQPQHF. The CDR3 DNA reads as TGTGCCAGCAGGGAACAGGTGAGCCAGCCCCAGCATTTT.

CDR3 DNA: TGTGCCAGTAGTCTTCAGGGATTTCGAGATACGCAGTATTTT. It yields the protein CASSLQGFRDTQYF. The rearrangement links TRBV19 to TRBJ2-3, with D tentatively TRBD1 (5 bases). There are 14 residues in the CDR3. Germline V gene data show CDR1 as LNHDA and CDR2 as SQIVND (reference sequence). Trimming removed 5 bases from V and 5 bases from J, with 14 bases in between.